This note documents a single T cell receptor (beta chain) sequence. The clone's antigen remains unknown. Per-base quality was not reported, and no clone a single base away is much larger than it. The data are from a study of blood T cell repertoires in COVID-19 (dated by TCRdb to 2018 to 2021). Background for the entire study: Samples from collaborators originated in the United States, Italy and Spain and spanned both the acute and convalescent phases of COVID-19. Samples were obtained from the ongoing ImmuneRACE study (first 160 participants) and from 1,254 subjects provided by 6 global collaborators. Subjects who had been exposed to COVID-19, were actively infected with it, or had recovered from it provided the deeply sampled blood TCRbeta repertoires that made up the dataset. The repertoires were made available in a free public database intended to serve as a resource for research on the immune response to SARS-CoV-2. The prospective study material was composed of cDNA or gDNA derived from T cells, B-cell-depleted T cells, or PBMCs. Where HLA class I and class II types were available, the types were taken from metadata supplied by the sample provider, not from assay-based typing. A de-identified subject ID, COVID-19 status, age in years and sex were almost always included in the sample metadata. What the study reported, not specific to this receptor: How much clinical and demographic metadata was included differed by source and by participant, and the metadata was provided uncurated.

Each collaborating institution followed its own protocols to collect whole blood in K2EDTA tubes. For TCRbeta analysis, collaborator samples were shipped as frozen whole blood, as isolated PBMCs, or as DNA extracted from either sample type. TCRbeta CDR3 regions were amplified from genomic DNA by means of the immunoSEQ Assay, a bias-controlled multiplex PCR. The published analysis was carried out like this. Nucleated cell counts per sample were estimated from amplification of reference gene primers within the assay. Sequence reads were collapsed and filtered to measure the absolute abundance of every unique TCRbeta CDR3 rearrangement. For each sample, productive Simpson clonality was calculated as the square root of Simpson's diversity index over productive rearrangements. What TCRdb holds here is the immuneACCESS table cut down to in-frame rearrangements. Part of the clones is not present; checked against another copy, under half of the missing clones reflect an unresolved V gene, and the others are unexplained. V and J calls and clone size are given by that table; D and trimming were obtained from the DNA. The sample records about 220,000 clones, 80% of which are singletons. The ten biggest clones cover about 13% of the sample.

Trimming takes 6 bases off V and 3 bases off J; junction bases not matched to a gene: 5. Inclusive of the bounding cysteine and phenylalanine, the CDR3 is 14 residues long. The DNA shown is the 42-base CDR3, in frame from base 1. In the germline V gene (reference sequence), CDR1 corresponds to LNHDA and CDR2 to SQIVND. Sequencing input: peripheral blood. This TCR came from a human donor in a cohort sampled during active COVID-19. The receptor chain draws on TRBV19 and TRBJ1-5; 7 nucleotides in the junction match TRBD1. The CDR3 protein: CASRQQGSNQPQHF. The nucleotides read TGTGCCAGTAGACAACAGGGGTCCAATCAGCCCCAGCATTTT.